These 28 T cell receptor beta chains were all obtained from the same sample, sequenced in a study of human T cells and chemical hapten exposure. The time point here: patch test 1, 2 weeks after DPC sensitization. The treatment denotes: therapeutic diphenylcyclopropenone sensitization with weekly scalp DPC. From the RACE reads, TCRdb called clonotypes with MiXCR, one entry per CDR3 protein. The profile shows more than 65,000 distinct CDR3 sequences, around 7.8% of them singletons. Sequencing was performed on whole blood, taken in connection with sensitization to the hapten diphenylcyclopropenone (DPC). The receptors shown here come from a woman aged 25 to 39 with alopecia areata. Some clones in this sample may be carry-over from other donors' samples.

This clonotype has ten or more counts. The CDR3 spells CASSLEGTSGNSPLHF. CDR3 DNA sequence: TGTGCCAGCAGCCTGGAAGGGACCTCCGGTAATTCACCCCTCCACTTT. This chain links TRBV7-3 with TRBJ1-6, with D maybe TRBD1 (5 bases). V was cut by 5 bases and J by 6 bases, with 17 bases left in between. Germline V CDR1 and CDR2: SGHTA, FQGTGA. CDR3 length: 16 amino acids. The complete variable domain, with remaining parts taken from reference TRBV7-3 and TRBJ1-6, reads GAGVSQTPSNKVTEKGKYVELRCDPISGHTALYWYRQSLGQGPEFLIYFQGTGAADDSGLPNDRFFAVRPEGSVSTLKIQRTERGDSAVYLCASSLEGTSGNSPLHFGNGTRLTVT.

As regards this clonotype: This sequence may be a read error, since a much larger clone differs from it by one base. This chain uses TRBV4-2 with TRBJ2-5, with TRBD1 as a possible D gene (6 bases). V was pared by 0 bases and J by 0 bases, with 20 bases between. CDR3 length: 19 amino acids. Germline CDR1 reads LGHNA; CDR2 reads YNFKEQ. CDR3 amino acids: CASSQEEATGNTYQETQYF. The CDR3 coding sequence is TGTGCCAGCAGCCAAGAAGAAGCTACAGGGAACACGTACCAAGAGACCCAGTACTTC.

This clonotype was detected many times. The V and J genes are TRBV6-5 and TRBJ2-1; D remains unclear. This CDR3 is 11 amino acids long. V was shortened by 6 bases and J by 5 bases, with 5 bases between the two germline ends. Germline V gives CDR1 MNHEY, CDR2 SVGAGI. CDR3 bases: TGTGCCAGCAGCCTTAACAATGAGCAGTTCTTC. Amino acids: CASSLNNEQFF.

The V and J genes are TRBV12-3 or TRBV12-4 and TRBJ2-3; D remains unclear. Between the trimmed V and J ends, which lost 2 bases and 4 bases, there was a span of 7 bases. The CDR3 spans 13 residues. In DNA form, the CDR3 reads TGTGCCAGCAGTTTACTAAATCCAGATACGCAGTATTTT. It specifies CASSLLNPDTQYF.

The table lists this clonotype with a few counts. CDR3 residues: CASSSAGANFMNTEAFF. CDR3 bases: TGTGCCAGCAGCTCCGCAGGGGCCAACTTCATGAACACTGAAGCTTTCTTT. This chain links TRBV7-9 with TRBJ1-1; maybe TRBD1 (6 bases). Trimming cost V 4 bases and J 0 bases, with 18 bases left between them. Germline CDR1 and CDR2: SEHNR and FQNEAQ (reference sequence). CDR3 length: 17 amino acids.

The chain combines TRBV7-6 with TRBJ2-1; TRBD2 matches at 7 bases. V was clipped by 5 bases and J by 9 bases; unmatched bases: 7. Germline loops: CDR1 SGHVS, CDR2 FNYEAQ. The CDR3 covers 13 residues. The CDR3 bases are TGTGCCAGCAGCCCTGGACTAGTCACTGAGCAGTTCTTC. Translated: CASSPGLVTEQFF. Based on the CDR3 plus reference TRBV7-6 and TRBJ2-1, the full variable domain is GAGVSQSPRYKVTKRGQDVALRCDPISGHVSLYWYRQALGQGPEFLTYFNYEAQQDKSGLPNDRFSAERPEGSISTLTIQRTEQRDSAMYRCASSPGLVTEQFFGPGTRLTVL.

This clonotype was seen only a few times. The chain carries TRBV5-4 and TRBJ2-7; TRBD2 aligns across 9 bases. The length of the CDR3 is 14 residues. The V gene end was trimmed by 9 bases and the J gene end by 4 bases; junction bases not matched to a gene: 11. Germline V lookup: CDR1 SGHNT, CDR2 YYREEE (reference sequence). The DNA of the CDR3 is TGTGCCAACAGTTACGGACTAGCGCCTTACGAGCAGTACTTC. This encodes CANSYGLAPYEQYF.

The chain combines TRBV12-5 with TRBJ1-5, with 9 bases matching TRBD1. The CDR3 consists of 17 residues. The V segment lost 5 bases and the J segment 1 base; nucleotides outside the gene matches: 9. From germline, CDR1 is LGHNT and CDR2 FRNRAP. The CDR3 DNA reads as TGTGCTAGTGGTCCGTCAACAGGGGGCTTAAGCAATCAGCCCCAGCATTTT. As protein: CASGPSTGGLSNQPQHF. The variable domain in full, with the rest retrieved from reference TRBV12-5 and TRBJ1-5, is DARVTQTPRHKVTEMGQEVTMRCQPILGHNTVFWYRQTMMQGLELLAYFRNRAPLDDSGMPKDRFSAEMPDATLATLKIQPSEPRDSAVYFCASGPSTGGLSNQPQHFGDGTRLSIL.

This clonotype was seen at least ten times. The chain recombines TRBV6-1 with TRBJ2-1; 12 bases align to TRBD2. The germline V gene has CDR1 MNHNS and CDR2 SASEGT. The CDR3 consists of 15 residues. The ends lost 2 bases at V and 4 bases at J; junction bases unmatched: 0. CDR3 loop: CASSELAGGYNEQFF. The DNA for the CDR3 is TGTGCCAGCAGTGAACTAGCGGGGGGGTACAATGAGCAGTTCTTC.

The chain uses TRBV7-6 and TRBJ1-4; D is unresolved. CDR1 and CDR2 from the germline V gene are SGHVS and FNYEAQ. CDR3 size: 14 residues. CDR3 in amino acids: CERSLGWTNEKLFF. The CDR3 DNA reads as TGTGAAAGAAGCTTAGGATGGACTAATGAAAAACTGTTTTTT.

The table lists this clonotype with many counts. The V gene is TRBV19, the J gene TRBJ1-1, with D maybe TRBD1 (5 bases). CDR3 length: 14 residues. The V end was cut by 7 bases, the J end by 4 bases, with 16 bases between. CDR1 is LNHDA, CDR2 SQIVND, per germline (reference sequence). The CDR3 loop reads CASTTFVQGTEAFF. CDR3 DNA: TGTGCCAGTACTACATTCGTGCAGGGCACTGAAGCTTTCTTT. Complete variable domain (other parts from reference TRBV19 and TRBJ1-1): DGGITQSPKYLFRKEGQNVTLSCEQNLNHDAMYWYRQDPGQGLRLIYYSQIVNDFQKGDIAEGYSVSREKKESFPLTVTSAQKNPTAFYLCASTTFVQGTEAFFGQGTRLTVV.

This clonotype showed up many times. The V gene is TRBV9, the J gene TRBJ1-5; maybe TRBD1 (5 bases). This CDR3 spans 14 amino acids. CDR1 is SGDLS and CDR2 is YYNGEE in the germline V gene. V was cut by 3 bases and J by 5 bases, with 12 bases left in between. The CDR3 loop reads CASSAGGGHQPQHF. CDR3 sequence (DNA): TGTGCCAGCAGCGCGGGGGGAGGTCATCAGCCCCAGCATTTT.

The rearrangement uses TRBV12-3 or TRBV12-4 and TRBJ1-2; 8 positions agree with TRBD1. Trimming cost V 5 bases and J 8 bases; bases outside gene matches: 19. The CDR3 is made up of 17 amino acids. The CDR3 nucleotides read TGTGCCAGCAGTCAGGGAACTACAGGGGGTCTGTCTCGGGGCTACACCTTC. This gives the protein CASSQGTTGGLSRGYTF.

J is TRBJ1-6 and V is TRBV7-8; D is perhaps TRBD1 (6 bases). V lost 1 base to trimming and J lost 2 bases, with 12 bases between them. The V gene's germline CDR1 is SGHVS and CDR2 FQNEAQ. The CDR3 length is 17 residues. The CDR3 spells CASSLETGNPYNSPLHF. CDR3 sequence (DNA): TGTGCCAGCAGCTTAGAGACAGGAAATCCCTATAATTCACCCCTCCACTTT.

The chain has TRBV18 and TRBJ1-1, with D unresolved. The CDR3 contains 15 residues. V gave up 4 bases and J gave up 3 bases, with 15 bases separating them. CDR1 KGHSH and CDR2 LQKENI come from the germline V gene. The CDR3 DNA reads as TGTGCCAGCTCACTAAGGACGGACGAGTACACTGAAGCTTTCTTT. It is translated as CASSLRTDEYTEAFF. The variable domain in full, completed from reference TRBV18 and TRBJ1-1, reads NAGVMQNPRHLVRRRGQEARLRCSPMKGHSHVYWYRQLPEEGLKFMVYLQKENIIDESGMPKERFSAEFPKEGPSILRIQQVVRGDSAAYFCASSLRTDEYTEAFFGQGTRLTVV.

This chain links TRBV6-5 with TRBJ1-6; D not certain. CDR3 size: 14 residues. With 3 bases removed from V and 11 bases from J, the gap between germline ends came to 14 bases. Germline CDR1 MNHEY, CDR2 SVGAGI. The CDR3 sequence is CASSYADLEAPLHF. CDR3 nucleotides: TGTGCCAGCAGTTATGCGGACTTGGAGGCACCCCTCCACTTT.

This clonotype was counted ten times or more. The chain couples TRBV3-1 to TRBJ2-1; 9 nucleotides align to TRBD1. The CDR3 length is 17 residues. V lost 2 bases and J lost 2; bases outside the gene matches: 7. CDR1 LGHDT and CDR2 YNNKEL come from the germline V gene (reference sequence). The CDR3 DNA is TGTGCCAGCAGCCAAACGACGACAGGGGGGGCCTACAATGAGCAGTTCTTC. Translated: CASSQTTTGGAYNEQFF.

This clonotype was counted once. A much larger clonotype is one base distant, so this may be a read error. The V and J genes are TRBV29-1 and TRBJ2-3, with no clear D. The V gene's germline CDR1 is SQVTM and CDR2 ANQGSEA. V lost 4 bases, J lost 2 bases, and 13 bases lay in between. The CDR3 totals 14 residues. CDR3 sequence: CSVVVGSTTDTQYF. The CDR3, as DNA: TGCAGCGTTGTGGTAGGGTCCACCACAGATACGCAGTATTTT.

This clonotype has a count of ten or more. V is TRBV9 and J is TRBJ2-1, with D possibly being TRBD1 or TRBD2 (5 bases each). The germline gives CDR1 SGDLS, CDR2 YYNGEE. Trimming took 0 bases from V and 6 from J, leaving 13 bases between them. This CDR3 is built from 15 residues. The CDR3 DNA sequence: TGTGCCAGCAGCGTAGACCCGGGGCCGGGCAATGAGCAGTTCTTC. Its translation: CASSVDPGPGNEQFF.

In this sample, this clonotype turned up many times. This chain links TRBV6-2 or TRBV6-3 with TRBJ2-5; no reliable D call. The CDR3 covers 15 residues. Per the germline V gene, CDR1 is MNHEY and CDR2 is SVGEGT. Deletions cut 4 bases from V and 1 base from J, with 13 bases between. This CDR3 is CASSWGFGTQETQYF. CDR3 DNA sequence: TGTGCCAGCAGTTGGGGTTTCGGCACCCAAGAGACCCAGTACTTC.

This clonotype was detected a few times. This chain uses TRBV3-1 with TRBJ1-1, with a tentative D call TRBD1 (5 bases). This CDR3 is 15 amino acids long. V dropped 4 bases and J dropped 4 bases, with 16 bases sitting between them. CDR1 and CDR2 (germline): LGHDT, YNNKEL (reference sequence). CDR3 residues: CASSPQGRLGTEAFF. The CDR3 DNA reads as TGTGCCAGCAGCCCCCAGGGCAGGTTGGGCACTGAAGCTTTCTTT.

This clonotype turned up a few times. For the CDR3, the DNA is TGTGCCAGCAGCCAAGGGTTGAGCCCTTTGAACACTGAAGCTTTCTTT. It codes for CASSQGLSPLNTEAFF. The chain has TRBV3-1 and TRBJ1-1; D call uncertain. The CDR3 sequence is 16 residues long. Germline lookup yields CDR1 LGHDT and CDR2 YNNKEL (reference sequence). V was clipped by 1 base and J by 0 bases, with 12 bases between them.

This clonotype was seen at least ten times. The CDR3 loop is CAISDDRGQSTNEKLFF. CDR3 DNA sequence: TGTGCCATCAGTGACGACAGGGGACAGTCAACTAATGAAAAACTGTTTTTT. This chain links TRBV10-3 with TRBJ1-4; 8 nucleotides agree with TRBD1. Germline trimming cut 3 bases from V and 0 bases from J; bases unmatched to any gene: 6. Germline CDR1 and CDR2: ENHRY and SYGVKD. This CDR3 is built from 17 residues.

The table lists this clonotype with a few counts. The V call is TRBV24-1, the J call TRBJ2-3; 8 bases align to TRBD2. Trimming cost V 5 bases and J 2 bases; bases outside gene matches: 2. Germline V CDR1 and CDR2: KGHDR, SFDVKD. This CDR3 region has 14 residues. CDR3 sequence reads: CATSGSGDTDTQYF. Here the CDR3 DNA reads TGTGCCACCAGTGGTAGCGGGGACACAGATACGCAGTATTTT.

Sample share makes this clonotype medium-sized. The J gene is TRBJ1-1, the V gene TRBV4-2, with D possibly matching TRBD1 (5 bases). V shed 0 bases and J shed 4 bases, with 15 bases lying between them. Looked up from germline, CDR1 is LGHNA and CDR2 is YNFKEQ. The CDR3 covers 16 residues. CDR3 amino acids: CASSQELGPRTTEAFF. CDR3 coding DNA: TGTGCCAGCAGCCAAGAGTTGGGACCTAGGACCACTGAAGCTTTCTTT.

The chain couples TRBV10-3 to TRBJ2-2, with 9 bases matching TRBD1. J was trimmed by 6 bases and V by 6 bases; bases with no gene match: 5. The CDR3 spans 14 residues. CDR1 is ENHRY, CDR2 SYGVKD, per germline. The DNA for the CDR3 is TGTGCCATCAGGAGGACAGGGGACGCCGGGGAGCTGTTTTTT. Translated: CAIRRTGDAGELFF.

This chain joins TRBV20-1 and TRBJ2-1, with 8 positions matching TRBD2. The V and J ends lost 3 bases and 2 bases, in that order; junction bases with no gene match: 9. Germline V gene sequence: CDR1 DFQATT, CDR2 SNEGSKA (reference sequence). The length of the CDR3 is 16 residues. DNA of the CDR3: TGCAGTGCTAGGCGCAGCGGGGGCCCTCCCTACAATGAGCAGTTCTTC. Translation gives CSARRSGGPPYNEQFF.

The genes are TRBV5-6 and TRBJ1-1; D unclear. Germline CDR1 is SGHDT and CDR2 is YYEEEE. The CDR3 spans 12 residues. Trimming stripped 4 bases from V and 5 bases from J, with 9 bases between. The CDR3 here is CASSIMGTEAFF. The CDR3 DNA is TGTGCCAGCAGCATTATGGGGACTGAAGCTTTCTTT.